Below are 23 T cell receptor beta chains sequenced from a single sample in a study of beta chain bispecific antibodies for T cell cancers. Study-wide results and caveats: Anti-TRBV12 exposure, compared with anti-CD19, reduced the TRBV12-3 proportion of TRBV signal by about 99%. In these mixed samples, most targeted TRBV reads derived from the leukemia cell line.

Antigen specificity for these receptors is unknown. Expansion lasted 3 days, with either anti-CD3 antibody OKT3 or CD3/CD28 beads. MiXCR, run by TCRdb on the 5' RACE reads, gives a single entry per CDR3 protein. The sample includes about 20,000 distinct CDR3 sequences, 2% to 2.5% of them seen just once. Sequences were derived from healthy donor T cells cultured with leukemia cells, sampled from a culture containing a bispecific antibody targeting TCR Vbeta12. Receptor source: a human donor in good health. Some clones in this sample may be carry-over from other donors' samples.

The V call is TRBV6-5, the J call TRBJ2-7, with D perhaps TRBD2 (6 bases). The germline CDR1 and CDR2 sequences are MNHEY and SVGAGI. The length of the CDR3 is 14 residues. The V gene lost 4 bases and the J gene lost 0 bases, with 10 bases spanning the gap. Here the CDR3 DNA reads TGTGCCAGCAGTTGGGGGGATCCCTCCTACGAGCAGTACTTC. Translating it yields CASSWGDPSYEQYF.

This clonotype was seen ten or more times. This chain connects TRBV2 to TRBJ2-1; perhaps TRBD1 as D (6 bases). This CDR3 is 14 amino acids long. Trimming cost V 5 bases and J 2 bases, with 10 bases left between them. Germline-derived CDR1 and CDR2 are SNHLY and FYNNEI. The CDR3 region is CASSQTGPYNEQFF. The CDR3 DNA sequence: TGTGCCAGCAGTCAGACAGGCCCCTACAATGAGCAGTTCTTC. Full variable domain (remainder filled in from reference TRBV2 and TRBJ2-1): EPEVTQTPSHQVTQMGQEVILRCVPISNHLYFYWYRQILGQKVEFLVSFYNNEISEKSEIFDDQFSVERPDGSNFTLKIRSTKLEDSAMYFCASSQTGPYNEQFFGPGTRLTVL.

This clonotype showed up many times. J is TRBJ2-5 and V is TRBV11-2, with 9 bases fitting TRBD2. Germline values: CDR1 SGHAT, CDR2 FQNNGV. With V trimmed by 5 bases and J by 7 bases, 20 bases remained unmatched. There are 18 residues in the CDR3. The CDR3, as DNA: TGTGCCAGCAGCCCAAAAGGAGGAGTAGCGGGGGACCTCGGGACCCAGTACTTC. Protein product: CASSPKGGVAGDLGTQYF.

This clonotype was recorded many times. The chain links TRBV27 to TRBJ2-1, with D perhaps matching TRBD2 (6 bases). Germline assignment: CDR1 MNHEY and CDR2 SMNVEV (reference sequence). Trimming shortened V by 7 bases and J by 7 bases, and 11 bases separated the two germline ends. This CDR3 is built from 12 residues. The CDR3 region has the DNA TGTGCCAGCAAAATCGGGGGAAATGAGCAGTTCTTC. Its translation is CASKIGGNEQFF.

There are many counts of this clonotype. V usage is TRBV6-1 and J usage is TRBJ2-3, with 14 nucleotides matching TRBD2. CDR1 and CDR2 from the germline V gene are MNHNS and SASEGT. This CDR3 region has 21 residues. Unmatched junction bases numbered 18, after V lost 2 bases and J lost 5 bases. CDR3 loop: CASSEFSPPGTSGGSGDTQYF. The DNA for the CDR3 is TGTGCCAGCAGTGAATTCAGTCCTCCGGGGACTAGCGGGGGTTCAGGAGATACGCAGTATTTT.

This clonotype came up many times. V gene TRBV19 combines with J gene TRBJ2-1; maybe TRBD2 (6 bases). Germline assignment: CDR1 LNHDA and CDR2 SQIVND (reference sequence). V was pared by 6 bases and J by 6 bases, with 18 bases between. This CDR3 is 15 amino acids long. CDR3 sequence reads: CASSPLGVSGNEQFF. The CDR3 bases are TGTGCCAGTAGCCCCCTTGGGGTTAGCGGCAATGAGCAGTTCTTC.

This clonotype appeared many times. The V call is TRBV10-3, the J call TRBJ2-7, with D possibly TRBD1 on 5 matching bases. This CDR3 has 13 residues. The V gene's germline CDR1 is ENHRY and CDR2 SYGVKD. The ends were cut back, 0 bases at V and 5 bases at J, with 8 bases in the middle. The DNA of the CDR3 is TGTGCCATCAGTGAGTCAGGGGTAAACGAGCAGTACTTC. Protein sequence: CAISESGVNEQYF.

The chain is built from TRBV11-2 and TRBJ2-3; weak D call: TRBD2 (5 bases). V was clipped by 0 bases and J by 2 bases, with 9 bases between them. The germline CDR1 and CDR2 sequences are SGHAT and FQNNGV. This CDR3 spans 15 amino acids. The CDR3 DNA follows: TGTGCCAGCAGCTTAGAGGTCGGGGTCACAGATACGCAGTATTTT. It translates to CASSLEVGVTDTQYF. Using reference TRBV11-2 and TRBJ2-3 for the parts outside the CDR3, the full variable domain is EAGVAQSPRYKIIEKRQSVAFWCNPISGHATLYWYQQILGQGPKLLIQFQNNGVVDDSQLPKDRFSAERLKGVDSTLKIQPAKLEDSAVYLCASSLEVGVTDTQYFGPGTRLTVL.

This clonotype was counted many times. V is TRBV29-1 and J is TRBJ2-5, with 8 positions matching TRBD2. The trim removed 5 bases at V and 4 bases at J, leaving 6 bases unmatched. Germline values: CDR1 SQVTM, CDR2 ANQGSEA. The CDR3 runs 13 residues. In DNA form, the CDR3 reads TGCAGCGTTAGCGGGGGTTCGGGAGAGACCCAGTACTTC. Its translation is CSVSGGSGETQYF.

In this sample, this clonotype turned up a few times. V usage is TRBV7-6 and J usage is TRBJ2-7, with D possibly being TRBD1 or TRBD2 (5 bases each). The germline V gene has CDR1 SGHVS and CDR2 FNYEAQ. With 1 base removed from V and 3 bases from J, the gap between germline ends came to 22 bases. The CDR3 has 18 residues. The chain's CDR3 is CASSLDAESEGKGYEQYF. The CDR3 DNA follows: TGTGCCAGCAGCTTAGATGCCGAATCAGAGGGGAAAGGCTACGAGCAGTACTTC.

This clonotype came up many times. The chain is built from TRBV5-8 and TRBJ2-1; TRBD1 is a possible D gene (6 bases). V shed 4 bases and J shed 2 bases, with 16 bases lying between them. The V gene's germline CDR1 is SGHTS and CDR2 YDEGEE. The CDR3 runs 16 residues. The CDR3 spells CASSQGLVITYNEQFF. DNA of the CDR3: TGTGCCAGCAGCCAGGGGCTAGTCATCACCTACAATGAGCAGTTCTTC. The variable domain in full, with the rest retrieved from reference TRBV5-8 and TRBJ2-1, is EAGVTQSPTHLIKTRGQQATLRCSPISGHTSVYWYQQALGLGLQFLLWYDEGEERNRGNFPPRFSGRQFPNYSSELNVNALELEDSALYLCASSQGLVITYNEQFFGPGTRLTVL.

There are many counts of this clonotype. The rearrangement uses TRBV27 and TRBJ2-5; a weak D match, TRBD2 (6 bases). The CDR3 sequence is 18 residues long. With 6 bases removed from V and 2 bases from J, the gap between germline ends came to 25 bases. Germline V gene data show CDR1 as MNHEY and CDR2 as SMNVEV (reference sequence). DNA for the CDR3: TGTGCCAGCAGCCATCTTGGGGGGTTTGAGGGGACGCAAGAGACCCAGTACTTC. As protein: CASSHLGGFEGTQETQYF.

This clonotype was recorded many times. The chain combines TRBV11-2 with TRBJ2-7; TRBD1 matches 8 bases. Per the germline V gene, CDR1 is SGHAT and CDR2 is FQNNGV. CDR3 size: 13 residues. V was pared by 6 bases and J by 3 bases, with 4 bases of the junction left unmatched. CDR3 loop: CASRPDRGYEQYF. In nucleotides, the CDR3 is TGTGCCAGCAGACCCGACAGGGGCTACGAGCAGTACTTC.

This clonotype was counted ten times or more. V is TRBV5-1 and J is TRBJ2-7; unclear D gene. The CDR3 totals 11 residues. Trimming shortened V by 7 bases and J by 7 bases, and 12 bases separated the two germline ends. Germline CDR1 is SGHRS and CDR2 is YFSETQ. CDR3 sequence reads: CASAFRGEQYF. The CDR3 DNA follows: TGCGCCAGCGCTTTTCGAGGAGAGCAGTACTTC.

This clonotype has a count of ten or more. The chain joins TRBV19 to TRBJ2-1; 7 bases line up with TRBD1. In germline, CDR1 is LNHDA, CDR2 SQIVND (reference sequence). The J segment lost 3 bases and the V segment lost 2 bases, leaving 7 bases of the junction unmatched. There are 16 residues in the CDR3. CDR3 region: CASSIRQGISYNEQFF. CDR3 bases: TGTGCCAGTAGTATACGACAGGGTATAAGCTACAATGAGCAGTTCTTC.

In this sample, this clonotype turned up many times. The rearrangement uses TRBV2 and TRBJ2-1; D is uncertain. The ends were cut back, 3 bases at V and 3 bases at J, with 9 bases in the middle. The germline V gene has CDR1 SNHLY and CDR2 FYNNEI. This CDR3 comprises 14 residues. For the CDR3, the DNA is TGTGCCAGCAGTGATACCCCACTCTACAATGAGCAGTTCTTC. Amino acids: CASSDTPLYNEQFF.

This clonotype was found once. It may be a read error: a sequence one base away is much more abundant. This sequence joins TRBV5-1 and TRBJ1-1, with unresolved D. Trimming removed 3 bases from V and 3 bases from J, with 15 bases in between. Germline-derived CDR1 and CDR2 are SGHRS and YFSETQ. CDR3 length: 15 amino acids. The CDR3 sequence is CASSSVKLGDTEAFF. CDR3 DNA: TGCGCCAGCAGCTCAGTGAAGCTTGGGGACACTGAAGCTTTCTTT.

This clonotype was observed many times. The chain employs TRBV2 and TRBJ1-1; no definite D call. Germline lookup yields CDR1 SNHLY and CDR2 FYNNEI. This CDR3 contains 14 residues. The V and J ends lost 6 bases and 1 base respectively, with 12 bases between them. This CDR3 is CASRPTVANTEAFF. CDR3 DNA: TGTGCCAGCAGACCGACGGTCGCGAACACTGAAGCTTTCTTT.

This clonotype was observed many times. The rearrangement links TRBV3-1 to TRBJ2-2; the match to TRBD1 covers 7 bases. Germline values: CDR1 LGHDT, CDR2 YNNKEL (reference sequence). J lost 5 bases, V lost 4 bases, and 7 bases had no gene match. The CDR3 runs to 15 residues. The CDR3 loop reads CASSPGQWKTGELFF. CDR3 coding DNA: TGTGCCAGCAGCCCGGGACAGTGGAAAACCGGGGAGCTGTTTTTT.

Ten or more counts support this clonotype. V is TRBV28 and J is TRBJ1-5; D uncertain. Trimming removed 1 base from V and 2 bases from J, with 12 bases in between. Germline-derived CDR1 and CDR2 are MDHEN and SYDVKM. CDR3 length equals 16 residues. The CDR3 nucleotides read TGTGCCAGCAGTTTATCCGACGGGATCGGCAATCAGCCCCAGCATTTT. It specifies CASSLSDGIGNQPQHF. The complete variable domain, with remaining parts taken from reference TRBV28 and TRBJ1-5, reads DVKVTQSSRYLVKRTGEKVFLECVQDMDHENMFWYRQDPGLGLRLIYFSYDVKMKEKGDIPEGYSVSREKKERFSLILESASTNQTSMYLCASSLSDGIGNQPQHFGDGTRLSIL.

This clonotype was detected many times. The chain is built from TRBV6-2 or TRBV6-3 and TRBJ1-5; D unclear. In germline, CDR1 is MNHEY, CDR2 SVGEGT. The CDR3 consists of 12 residues. V lost 10 bases, J lost 9 bases, and 16 bases lay in between. CDR3 region: CAIGPGLWPQHF. The DNA for the CDR3 is TGTGCCATAGGACCGGGTTTATGGCCCCAGCATTTT.

Many counts were recorded for this clonotype. The chain recombines TRBV7-6 with TRBJ2-1; tentative D call: TRBD2 (6 bases). The CDR3 is made up of 17 amino acids. Germline V lookup: CDR1 SGHVS, CDR2 FNYEAQ. Trimming cost V 4 bases and J 3 bases, with 19 bases left between them. The CDR3 protein is CASSSSQLTAGYNEQFF. The DNA for the CDR3 is TGTGCCAGCAGCTCTTCTCAGCTGACAGCGGGCTACAATGAGCAGTTCTTC.

Many counts were recorded for this clonotype. This chain joins TRBV18 and TRBJ2-7; 8 bases align to TRBD1. Germline-derived CDR1 and CDR2 are KGHSH and LQKENI. The ends lost 4 bases at V and 0 bases at J; junction bases unmatched: 8. The CDR3 totals 16 residues. CDR3 DNA sequence: TGTGCCAGCTCACTCACGGGACAGGCGAGCTCCTACGAGCAGTACTTC. This sequence encodes CASSLTGQASSYEQYF. Looking up the rest from reference TRBV18 and TRBJ2-7 gives the full variable domain: NAGVMQNPRHLVRRRGQEARLRCSPMKGHSHVYWYRQLPEEGLKFMVYLQKENIIDESGMPKERFSAEFPKEGPSILRIQQVVRGDSAAYFCASSLTGQASSYEQYFGPGTRLTVT.